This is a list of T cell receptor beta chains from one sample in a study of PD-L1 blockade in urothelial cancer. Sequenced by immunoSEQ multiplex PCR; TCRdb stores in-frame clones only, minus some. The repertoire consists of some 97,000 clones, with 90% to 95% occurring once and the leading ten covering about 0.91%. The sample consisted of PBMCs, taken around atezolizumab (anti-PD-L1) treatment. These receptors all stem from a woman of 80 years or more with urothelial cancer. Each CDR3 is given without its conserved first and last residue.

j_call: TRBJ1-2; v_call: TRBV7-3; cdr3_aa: ASSLNRYSPSYT
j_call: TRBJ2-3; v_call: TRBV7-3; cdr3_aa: ASSFTGTVTDTQY
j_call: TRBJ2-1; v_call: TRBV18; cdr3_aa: ASSSTSGSGNEQF
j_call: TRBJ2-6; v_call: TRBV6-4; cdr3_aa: ASSDGTGANVLT
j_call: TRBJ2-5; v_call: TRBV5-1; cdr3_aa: ASSLMGRGGQETQY
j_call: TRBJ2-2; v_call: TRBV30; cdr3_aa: AWSVGVLALAGELF
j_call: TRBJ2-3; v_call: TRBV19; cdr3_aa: ASSRLAVTDTQY
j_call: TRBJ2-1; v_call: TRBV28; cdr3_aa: ASSLTSGPNEQF
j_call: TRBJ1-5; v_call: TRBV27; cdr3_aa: ASRGLYTSNQPQH
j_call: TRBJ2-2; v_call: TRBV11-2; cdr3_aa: ASSPGTGGYTGELF
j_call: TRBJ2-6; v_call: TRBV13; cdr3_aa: ASSARDVLSGANVLT
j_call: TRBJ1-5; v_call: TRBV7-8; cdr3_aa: ASTLQGVNQPQH
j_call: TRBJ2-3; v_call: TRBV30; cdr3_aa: AWAQAGAGDTQY
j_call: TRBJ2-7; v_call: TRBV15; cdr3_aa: ATSNGGNEQY
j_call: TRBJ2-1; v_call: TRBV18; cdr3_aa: ASSSSGYNEQF
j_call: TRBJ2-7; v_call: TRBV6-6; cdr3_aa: ASSNPSGSSLYEQY